A single sample gave rise to the 31 T cell receptor beta chains below, sequenced in a study of blood T cell repertoires in COVID-19. Here immunoSEQ multiplex PCR was the method, and the copy in TCRdb shows in-frame clones only, minus some. Among under 95,000 clones listed, roughly nine tenths were seen once. Sequencing was done on a sample of peripheral blood. The receptors stem from a man aged 50-59 years with COVID-19, enrolled during active disease.

This chain joins TRBV28 and TRBJ2-1, with TRBD2 as a possible D gene (5 bases). Germline CDR1 reads MDHEN; CDR2 reads SYDVKM. This CDR3 is built from 13 residues. V lost 6 bases and J 7 bases, leaving 13 bases between the germline ends. The CDR3 DNA is TGTGCCAGCAGGGGAGCCTCCTTGAATGAGCAGTTCTTC. This codes for CASRGASLNEQFF.

V usage is TRBV29-1 and J usage is TRBJ1-2, with TRBD1 matching 7 bases. The germline gives CDR1 SQVTM, CDR2 ANQGSEA. The CDR3 spans 13 residues. The ends lost 4 bases at V and 4 bases at J; junction bases unmatched: 6. The CDR3 DNA reads as TGCAGCGTTGGTGACAGGGCCCCCTATGGCTACACCTTC. Amino acid sequence: CSVGDRAPYGYTF.

This sequence joins TRBV27 and TRBJ1-2; 7 bases map to TRBD1. CDR1 is MNHEY, CDR2 SMNVEV, per germline (reference sequence). The CDR3 runs to 15 residues. V lost 6 bases to trimming and J lost 2 bases; unmatched junction nucleotides: 9. The CDR3 sequence: CASSRYRGANYGYTF. DNA for the CDR3: TGTGCCAGCAGCAGATACAGGGGCGCCAACTATGGCTACACCTTC.

This clone was detected a few times. V gene TRBV6-2 or TRBV6-3 combines with J gene TRBJ2-3; possible D gene TRBD1, 6 bases. The CDR3 covers 16 residues. The V end lost 0 bases, the J end lost 2 bases, and 12 bases lay between the germline ends. Germline CDR1 MNHEY, CDR2 SVGEGT. The CDR3 is CASSYSTGTNTDTQYF. The CDR3 coding sequence is TGTGCCAGCAGTTACTCGACCGGGACAAACACAGATACGCAGTATTTT.

This sequence joins TRBV18 and TRBJ2-7; 7 bases line up with TRBD1. Losses at the gene ends were 3 bases for V and 2 bases for J; bases not matched to a gene: 7. This CDR3 has 15 residues. Looked up from germline, CDR1 is KGHSH and CDR2 is LQKENI. The CDR3 nucleotides read TGTGCCAGCTCACCGGGCACAGGGGAAACCTACGAGCAGTACTTC. Translating it yields CASSPGTGETYEQYF.

The chain is built from TRBV24-1 and TRBJ2-2, with D possibly TRBD2 on 6 matching bases. CDR3 length: 14 residues. Per the germline V gene, CDR1 is KGHDR and CDR2 is SFDVKD. V was trimmed by 3 bases and J by 7 bases, leaving 11 bases between them. CDR3: CATSDPTSLGELFF. The CDR3 DNA reads TGTGCCACCAGTGATCCCACTAGCCTCGGGGAGCTGTTTTTT.

This clone was observed once. V is TRBV18 and J is TRBJ1-2; TRBD1 aligns across 9 bases. Germline values: CDR1 KGHSH, CDR2 LQKENI. V shed 2 bases, J shed 6 bases, and the junction held 7 bases outside the gene matches. This CDR3 spans 15 amino acids. This CDR3 is CASSPNRDRENGYTF. The CDR3 DNA follows: TGTGCCAGCTCACCAAACCGGGACAGGGAAAATGGCTACACCTTC.

This chain joins TRBV5-1 and TRBJ1-2; D is uncertain. The CDR3 length is 13 residues. Germline lookup yields CDR1 SGHRS and CDR2 YFSETQ. V was pared by 0 bases and J by 6 bases, with 9 bases between. This chain's CDR3 is CASSLEAGDGYTF. The CDR3 DNA follows: TGCGCCAGCAGCTTGGAGGCAGGTGATGGCTACACCTTC.

This chain links TRBV30 with TRBJ2-2, with TRBD1 matching over 7 bases. V lost 5 bases and J lost 3; bases outside the gene matches: 3. CDR1 and CDR2 (germline): GTSNPN, SVGIG (reference sequence). The CDR3 length is 13 residues. The CDR3 loop reads CAWATGYTGELFF. CDR3 coding DNA: TGTGCCTGGGCGACAGGGTACACCGGGGAGCTGTTTTTT.

The gene calls are TRBV14 and TRBJ2-7; D is uncertain. This CDR3 region has 15 residues. CDR1 SGHDN and CDR2 FVKESK come from the germline V gene. Trimming pared 0 bases from V and 2 bases from J, leaving 11 bases between. CDR3 sequence: CASSQDMAFPYEQYF. The CDR3 coding sequence is TGTGCCAGCAGCCAAGACATGGCTTTCCCCTACGAGCAGTACTTC.

The chain couples TRBV4-1 to TRBJ2-3, with 8 positions matching TRBD1. Germline CDR1 and CDR2: MGHRA and YSYEKL. The trim removed 3 bases at V and 3 bases at J, leaving 5 bases unmatched. There are 15 residues in the CDR3. CDR3 in amino acids: CASSQTGVVTDTQYF. The CDR3 DNA sequence: TGCGCCAGCAGCCAGACAGGGGTGGTAACAGATACGCAGTATTTT.

The chain links TRBV7-9 to TRBJ1-1, with 7 positions matching TRBD1. This CDR3 region has 15 residues. Germline V gene sequence: CDR1 SEHNR, CDR2 FQNEAQ (reference sequence). V dropped 2 bases and J dropped 6; count of bases not matched to a gene: 9. CDR3 bases: TGTGCCAGCAGCTTACCCGCAGGGGGGTTCCCTGAAGCTTTCTTT. Protein sequence: CASSLPAGGFPEAFF.

The DNA of the CDR3 is TGTGCCAGCAGCCCTCCCGGCTTCGGCGGCACTGAAGCTTTCTTT. As protein: CASSPPGFGGTEAFF. The gene calls are TRBV3-1 (or the pseudogene TRBV3-2) and TRBJ1-1; D gene unclear. The CDR3 has 15 residues. Germline values: CDR1 LGHDT, CDR2 YNNKEL (reference sequence). V lost 4 bases to trimming and J lost 4 bases, with 16 bases between them.

The rearrangement links TRBV7-2 to TRBJ2-6; 10 bases line up with TRBD1. The trim removed 5 bases at V and 1 base at J, leaving 11 bases unmatched. Germline assignment: CDR1 SGHTA and CDR2 FQGNSA. The CDR3 loop spans 19 amino acids. CDR3 coding DNA: TGTGCCAGCAGCCGTTCCGGGACAGGGGCTACATCTGGGGCCAACGTCCTGACTTTC. Translating gives CASSRSGTGATSGANVLTF.

This chain joins TRBV30 and TRBJ2-5; 8 positions match TRBD2. With 1 base clipped from V and 0 bases from J, the junction kept 1 base outside the gene matches. Germline CDR1 and CDR2: GTSNPN and SVGIG (reference sequence). CDR3 length equals 14 residues. The CDR3 protein is CAWSGSGDQETQYF. The CDR3 coding sequence is TGTGCCTGGAGTGGTAGCGGGGACCAAGAGACCCAGTACTTC.

In its sample, this clone was seen once. This chain links TRBV30 with TRBJ2-3; 9 bases align to TRBD2. V gave up 7 bases and J gave up 3 bases; unmatched junction bases: 11. The CDR3 spans 15 residues. Germline lookup yields CDR1 GTSNPN and CDR2 SVGIG (reference sequence). CDR3 DNA: TGTGCCTTGATCCGCGGGGGGGTGAGGACAGATACGCAGTATTTT. This encodes CALIRGGVRTDTQYF.

The rearrangement joins TRBV3-1 (or the pseudogene TRBV3-2) to TRBJ1-1, with D possibly being TRBD1 (5 bases). Germline V gene lookup returns CDR1 LGHDT and CDR2 YNNKEL (reference sequence). V lost 1 base, J lost 3 bases, and 9 bases lay in between. The CDR3 is 14 amino acids. CDR3 bases: TGTGCCAGCAGCCAAGTTGCGGGGGACACTGAAGCTTTCTTT. This sequence encodes CASSQVAGDTEAFF.

This sequence joins TRBV6-5 and TRBJ1-1, with TRBD1 matching 8 bases. Trimming removed 6 bases from V and 4 bases from J; junction bases left unmatched: 10. CDR1 MNHEY and CDR2 SVGAGI come from the germline V gene. The CDR3 spans 15 residues. The CDR3 DNA reads as TGTGCCAGCAGCCAACAACAGGGGGTAGGCACTGAAGCTTTCTTT. It yields the protein CASSQQQGVGTEAFF.

The CDR3 DNA follows: TGCGCCAGCAGCTTGTTGCAGGGGGCCAATGAGCAGTTCTTC. It is translated as CASSLLQGANEQFF. The chain employs TRBV5-1 and TRBJ2-1, with 8 bases that match TRBD1. V gave up 1 base and J gave up 6 bases; unmatched junction bases: 3. Germline-derived CDR1 and CDR2 are SGHRS and YFSETQ. The CDR3 loop spans 14 amino acids.

The chain combines TRBV9 with TRBJ2-3; possible D gene TRBD1, 6 bases. The germline gives CDR1 SGDLS, CDR2 YYNGEE. V was cut by 4 bases and J by 2 bases, with 14 bases left in between. This CDR3 comprises 15 residues. The CDR3 spells CASSTTGQYTDTQYF. The CDR3 DNA reads as TGTGCCAGCAGCACAACGGGACAATACACAGATACGCAGTATTTT. The variable domain in full, with the rest retrieved from reference TRBV9 and TRBJ2-3, is DSGVTQTPKHLITATGQRVTLRCSPRSGDLSVYWYQQSLDQGLQFLIQYYNGEERAKGNILERFSAQQFPDLHSELNLSSLELGDSALYFCASSTTGQYTDTQYFGPGTRLTVL.

This CDR3 is CASSVGQNTGELFF. CDR3 nucleotide sequence: TGTGCCAGCAGCGTAGGACAAAACACCGGGGAGCTGTTTTTT. The gene calls are TRBV2 and TRBJ2-2, with a possible D match to TRBD1 (5 bases). The V end lost 6 bases, the J end lost 2 bases, and 10 bases lay between the germline ends. Germline lookup yields CDR1 SNHLY and CDR2 FYNNEI. CDR3 length equals 14 residues.

The chain recombines TRBV7-8 with TRBJ2-2; TRBD2 aligns across 15 bases. The CDR3 has 20 amino acids. V trimming: 2 bases; J trimming: 3 bases; junction bases outside the gene matches: 10. CDR1 is SGHVS, CDR2 FQNEAQ, per germline. CDR3 in amino acids: CASSLLLGLAGGRYTGELFF. CDR3 nucleotide sequence: TGTGCCAGCAGCTTACTACTGGGACTAGCGGGAGGCCGATACACCGGGGAGCTGTTTTTT.

This chain uses TRBV6-4 with TRBJ1-4; TRBD1 matches 8 bases. There are 17 residues in the CDR3. Germline values: CDR1 MRHNA, CDR2 SNTAGT. V lost 11 bases and J lost 6; bases outside the gene matches: 20. The CDR3 sequence: CAGCPGGPRDFYEKLFF. DNA for the CDR3: TGTGCCGGCTGTCCAGGGGGCCCCCGTGATTTTTATGAAAAACTGTTTTTT.

This clone was seen only once. The chain employs TRBV6-5 and TRBJ1-5, with D possibly matching TRBD1 (5 bases). Trimming left V 6 bases short and J 1 base short, with 13 bases between. Germline V CDR1 and CDR2: MNHEY, SVGAGI. The length of the CDR3 is 15 residues. The CDR3 loop is CASRARARSNQPQHF. The DNA for the CDR3 is TGTGCCAGCAGAGCCAGGGCTAGGAGCAATCAGCCCCAGCATTTT.

J is TRBJ1-2 and V is TRBV5-1; TRBD1 is a possible D gene (5 bases). The CDR3 contains 14 residues. Trimming left V 0 bases short and J 3 bases short, with 9 bases between. CDR1 is SGHRS and CDR2 is YFSETQ in the germline V gene. CDR3 protein: CASSLAGFDYGYTF. DNA for the CDR3: TGCGCCAGCAGCTTGGCAGGGTTCGACTATGGCTACACCTTC. The complete variable domain, with remaining parts taken from reference TRBV5-1 and TRBJ1-2, reads KAGVTQTPRYLIKTRGQQVTLSCSPISGHRSVSWYQQTPGQGLQFLFEYFSETQRNKGNFPGRFSGRQFSNSRSEMNVSTLELGDSALYLCASSLAGFDYGYTFGSGTRLTVV.

This clone was detected only once. The gene calls are TRBV9 and TRBJ1-2; D call uncertain. The CDR3 has 11 amino acids. Trimming removed 1 base from V and 8 bases from J, with 6 bases in between. The germline CDR1 and CDR2 sequences are SGDLS and YYNGEE. CDR3 coding DNA: TGTGCCAGCAGCGTATATCGGGGCTACACCTTC. This translates into CASSVYRGYTF.

The rearrangement uses TRBV28 and TRBJ1-6, with D possibly matching TRBD1 (5 bases). V was clipped by 6 bases and J by 0 bases, with 12 bases between them. Germline CDR1 and CDR2: MDHEN and SYDVKM. The CDR3 spans 16 residues. Here the CDR3 reads CASSLDSSSYNSPLHF. The CDR3 bases are TGTGCCAGCAGCCTAGACAGTTCCTCCTATAATTCACCCCTCCACTTT.

This sequence joins TRBV9 and TRBJ1-4; 11 bases map to TRBD1. Trimming cost V 7 bases and J 5 bases; bases outside gene matches: 7. The CDR3 is 15 residues long. The germline CDR1 and CDR2 sequences are SGDLS and YYNGEE. In DNA form, the CDR3 reads TGTGCCAGCGGGACAGGGGGAGCCCTAAATGAAAAACTGTTTTTT. It encodes CASGTGGALNEKLFF.

This clone was seen a single time. In nucleotides, the CDR3 is TGTGCCAGTAGTATCTCTCGGGGCGAGCAGTACTTC. Translated, it gives CASSISRGEQYF. This rearrangement joins TRBV19 to TRBJ2-7; possibly TRBD2 for D (5 bases). CDR1 is LNHDA, CDR2 SQIVND, per germline (reference sequence). Trimming shortened V by 3 bases and J by 6 bases, and 9 bases separated the two germline ends. The CDR3 totals 12 residues.

This chain connects TRBV24-1 to TRBJ2-5; unclear D gene. V lost 1 base, J lost 2 bases, and 4 bases lay in between. Germline V gene sequence: CDR1 KGHDR, CDR2 SFDVKD. The CDR3 totals 13 residues. The CDR3 nucleotides read TGTGCCACCAGTGATTTATCGCAAGAGACCCAGTACTTC. Translating gives CATSDLSQETQYF.

The J gene is TRBJ2-7, the V gene TRBV10-3; 10 positions agree with TRBD2. The CDR3 extends over 14 amino acids. Looked up from germline, CDR1 is ENHRY and CDR2 is SYGVKD. V trimming: 7 bases; J trimming: 1 base; junction bases outside the gene matches: 4. Here the CDR3 DNA reads TGTGCCATCACTAGCGGGAGCGGATCCTACGAGCAGTACTTC. Residues: CAITSGSGSYEQYF.